The T cell receptor beta chain described here comes from a study of control samples from healthy donors and cancer patients. The repertoire was sequenced with immunoSEQ multiplex PCR; TCRdb's copy has only in-frame clones and lacks some. The table shows some 160,000 clones, with approximately 90% occurring only once. V was pared by 0 bases and J by 4 bases, with 0 bases of the junction left unmatched. The CDR3 is 14 amino acids. The V gene's germline CDR1 is SGHNT and CDR2 YYREEE (reference sequence). Sequencing was done on a sample of blood. The receptor was isolated from a woman aged 25-40 years in good health. This chain joins TRBV5-4 and TRBJ2-1; TRBD1 matches at 8 bases. CDR3: CASSLGDRYNEQFF. DNA for the CDR3: TGTGCCAGCAGCTTGGGGGACAGGTACAATGAGCAGTTCTTC.